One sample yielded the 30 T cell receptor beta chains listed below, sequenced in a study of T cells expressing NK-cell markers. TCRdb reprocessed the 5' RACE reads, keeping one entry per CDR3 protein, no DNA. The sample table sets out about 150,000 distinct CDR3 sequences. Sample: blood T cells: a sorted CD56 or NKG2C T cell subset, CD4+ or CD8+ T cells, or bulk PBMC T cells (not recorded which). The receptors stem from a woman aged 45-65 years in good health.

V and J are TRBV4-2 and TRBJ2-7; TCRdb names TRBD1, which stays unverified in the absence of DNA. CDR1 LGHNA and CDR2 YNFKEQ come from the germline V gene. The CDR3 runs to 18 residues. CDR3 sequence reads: CASSQQAGTGDRSDEQYF.

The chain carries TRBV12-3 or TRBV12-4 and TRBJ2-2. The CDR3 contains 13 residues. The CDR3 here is CASRTWDAWELFF.

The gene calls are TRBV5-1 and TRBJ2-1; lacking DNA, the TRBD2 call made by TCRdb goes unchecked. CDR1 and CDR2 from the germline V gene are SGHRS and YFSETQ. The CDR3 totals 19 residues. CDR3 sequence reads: CASSVGQGIAGGPVPEQFF.

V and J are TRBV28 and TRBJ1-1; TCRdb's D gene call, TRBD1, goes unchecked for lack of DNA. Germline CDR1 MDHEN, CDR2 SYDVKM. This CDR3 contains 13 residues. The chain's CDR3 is CAAASGGANEAFF.

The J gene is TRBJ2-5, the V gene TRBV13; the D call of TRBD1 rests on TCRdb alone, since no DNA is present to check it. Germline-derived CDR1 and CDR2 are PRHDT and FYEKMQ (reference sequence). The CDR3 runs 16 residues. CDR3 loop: CASSNLQGHDRETQYF.

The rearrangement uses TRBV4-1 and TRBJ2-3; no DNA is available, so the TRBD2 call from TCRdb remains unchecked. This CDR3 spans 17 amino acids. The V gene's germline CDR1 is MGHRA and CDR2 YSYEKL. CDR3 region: CASSQDRLAGATDTQYF.

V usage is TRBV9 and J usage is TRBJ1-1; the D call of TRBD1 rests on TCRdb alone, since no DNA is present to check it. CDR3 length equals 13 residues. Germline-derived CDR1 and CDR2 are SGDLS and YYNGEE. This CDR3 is CASSPTGGFEAFF.

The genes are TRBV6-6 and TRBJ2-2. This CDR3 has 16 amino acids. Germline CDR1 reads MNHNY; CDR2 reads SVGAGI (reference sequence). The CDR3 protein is CASSRRVRDYTGELFF.

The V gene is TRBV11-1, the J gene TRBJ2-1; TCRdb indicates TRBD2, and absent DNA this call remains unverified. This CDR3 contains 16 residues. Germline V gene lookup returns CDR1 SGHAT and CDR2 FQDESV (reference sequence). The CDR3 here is CASSLVSGNPYNEQFF.

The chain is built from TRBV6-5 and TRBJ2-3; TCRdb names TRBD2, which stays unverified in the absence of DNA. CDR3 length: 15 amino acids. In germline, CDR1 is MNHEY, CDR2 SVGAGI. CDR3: CASSSGRGVADTQYF.

The CDR3: CASSPTVSSYNEQFF. The V gene is TRBV9, the J gene TRBJ2-1. CDR3 size: 15 residues. From germline, CDR1 is SGDLS and CDR2 YYNGEE.

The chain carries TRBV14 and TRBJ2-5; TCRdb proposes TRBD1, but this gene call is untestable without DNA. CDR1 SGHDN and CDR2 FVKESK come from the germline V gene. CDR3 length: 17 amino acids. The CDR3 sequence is CASRRFTGTGFQETQYF.

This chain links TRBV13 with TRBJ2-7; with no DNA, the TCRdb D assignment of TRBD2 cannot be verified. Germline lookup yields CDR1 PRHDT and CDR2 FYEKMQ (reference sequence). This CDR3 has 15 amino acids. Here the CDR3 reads CASSKRLAKSYEQYF. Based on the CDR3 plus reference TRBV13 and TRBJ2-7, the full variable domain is AAGVIQSPRHLIKEKRETATLKCYPIPRHDTVYWYQQGPGQDPQFLISFYEKMQSDKGSIPDRFSAQQFSDYHSELNMSSLELGDSALYFCASSKRLAKSYEQYFGPGTRLTVT.

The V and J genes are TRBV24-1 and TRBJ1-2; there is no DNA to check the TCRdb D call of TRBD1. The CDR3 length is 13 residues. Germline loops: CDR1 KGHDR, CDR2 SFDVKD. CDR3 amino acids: CATSAGGGQGYTF.

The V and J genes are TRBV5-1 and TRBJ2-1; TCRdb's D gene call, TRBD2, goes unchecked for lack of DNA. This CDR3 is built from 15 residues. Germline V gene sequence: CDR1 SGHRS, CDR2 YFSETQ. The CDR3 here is CASSFSASGEHEQFF.

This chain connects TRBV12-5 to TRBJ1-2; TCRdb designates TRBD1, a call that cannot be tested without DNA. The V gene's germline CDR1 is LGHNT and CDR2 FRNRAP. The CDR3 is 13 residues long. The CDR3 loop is CASGLSGSYGYTF.

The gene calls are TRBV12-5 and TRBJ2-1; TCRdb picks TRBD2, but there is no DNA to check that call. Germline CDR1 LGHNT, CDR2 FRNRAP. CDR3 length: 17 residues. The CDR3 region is CASGDGTSGSSYNEQFF.

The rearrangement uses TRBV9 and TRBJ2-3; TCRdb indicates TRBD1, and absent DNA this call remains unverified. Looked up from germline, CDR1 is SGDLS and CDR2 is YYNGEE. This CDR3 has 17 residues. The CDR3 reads CASSPPPGGGDTDTQYF.

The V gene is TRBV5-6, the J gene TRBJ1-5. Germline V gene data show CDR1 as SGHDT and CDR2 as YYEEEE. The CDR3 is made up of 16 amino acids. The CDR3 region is CASSLSHGHSNQPQHF.

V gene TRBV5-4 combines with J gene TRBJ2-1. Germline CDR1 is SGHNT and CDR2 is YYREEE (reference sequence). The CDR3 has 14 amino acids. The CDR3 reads CASSLAEGYNEQFF. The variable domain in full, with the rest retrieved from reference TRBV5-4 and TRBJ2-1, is ETGVTQSPTHLIKTRGQQVTLRCSSQSGHNTVSWYQQALGQGPQFIFQYYREEENGRGNFPPRFSGLQFPNYSSELNVNALELDDSALYLCASSLAEGYNEQFFGPGTRLTVL.

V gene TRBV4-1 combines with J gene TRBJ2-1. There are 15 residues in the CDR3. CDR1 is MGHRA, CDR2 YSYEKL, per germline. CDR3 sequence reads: CASSHAMGSYNEQFF.

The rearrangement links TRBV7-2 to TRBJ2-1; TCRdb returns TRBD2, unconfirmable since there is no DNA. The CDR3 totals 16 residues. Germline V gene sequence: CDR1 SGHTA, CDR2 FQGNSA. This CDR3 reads CASSFPSGTLHNEQFF.

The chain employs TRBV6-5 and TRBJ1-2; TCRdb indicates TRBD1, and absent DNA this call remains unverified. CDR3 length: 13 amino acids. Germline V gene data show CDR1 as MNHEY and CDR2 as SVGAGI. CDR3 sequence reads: CASSYKQGSGYTF.

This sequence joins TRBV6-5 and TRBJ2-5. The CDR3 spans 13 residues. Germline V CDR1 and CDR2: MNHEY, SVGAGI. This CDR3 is CASSYSDQETQYF.

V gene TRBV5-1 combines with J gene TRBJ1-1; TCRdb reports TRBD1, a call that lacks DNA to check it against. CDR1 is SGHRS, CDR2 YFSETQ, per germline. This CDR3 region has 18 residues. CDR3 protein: CASSFFPGTGGSGTEAFF.

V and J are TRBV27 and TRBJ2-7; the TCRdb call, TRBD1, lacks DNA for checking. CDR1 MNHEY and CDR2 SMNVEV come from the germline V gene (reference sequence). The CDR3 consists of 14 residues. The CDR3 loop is CASSVIGVSYEQYF.

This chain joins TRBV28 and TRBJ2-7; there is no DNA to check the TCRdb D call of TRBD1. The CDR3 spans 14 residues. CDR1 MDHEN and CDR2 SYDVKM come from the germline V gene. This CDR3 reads CASSNGRYYYEQYF.

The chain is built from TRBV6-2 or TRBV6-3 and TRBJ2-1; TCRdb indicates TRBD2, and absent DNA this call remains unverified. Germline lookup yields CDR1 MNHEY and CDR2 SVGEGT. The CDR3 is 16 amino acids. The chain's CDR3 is CASSYSKERGYNEQFF.

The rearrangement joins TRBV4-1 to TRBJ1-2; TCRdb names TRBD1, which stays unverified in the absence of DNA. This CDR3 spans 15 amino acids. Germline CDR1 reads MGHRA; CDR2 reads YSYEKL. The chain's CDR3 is CASSQVWGGGDGYTF.

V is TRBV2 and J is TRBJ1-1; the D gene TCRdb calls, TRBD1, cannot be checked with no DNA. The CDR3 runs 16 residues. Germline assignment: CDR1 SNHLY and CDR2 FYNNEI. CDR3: CASSEAEGGWRTEAFF.